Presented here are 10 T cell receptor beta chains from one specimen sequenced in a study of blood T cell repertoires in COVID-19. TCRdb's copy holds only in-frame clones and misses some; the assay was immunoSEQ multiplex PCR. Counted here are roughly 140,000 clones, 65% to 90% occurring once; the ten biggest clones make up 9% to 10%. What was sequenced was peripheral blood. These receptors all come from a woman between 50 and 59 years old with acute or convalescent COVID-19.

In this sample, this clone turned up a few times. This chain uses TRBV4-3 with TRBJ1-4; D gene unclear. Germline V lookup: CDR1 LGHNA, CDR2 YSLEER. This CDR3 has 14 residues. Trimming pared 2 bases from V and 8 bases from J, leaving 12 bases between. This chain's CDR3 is CASSQRRSQEKLFF. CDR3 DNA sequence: TGCGCCAGCAGCCAACGCAGGTCACAAGAAAAACTGTTTTTT.

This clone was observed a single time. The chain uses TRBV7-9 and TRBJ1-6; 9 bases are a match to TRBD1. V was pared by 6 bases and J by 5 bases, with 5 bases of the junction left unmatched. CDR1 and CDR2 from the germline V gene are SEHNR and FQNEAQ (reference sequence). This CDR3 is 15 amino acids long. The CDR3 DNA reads TGTGCCAGCAGTCCTGGGGACAGGGATAATTCACCCCTCCACTTT. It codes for CASSPGDRDNSPLHF. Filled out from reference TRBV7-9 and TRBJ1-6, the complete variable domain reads DTGVSQNPRHKITKRGQNVTFRCDPISEHNRLYWYRQTLGQGPEFLTYFQNEAQLEKSRLLSDRFSAERPKGSFSTLEIQRTEQGDSAMYLCASSPGDRDNSPLHFGNGTRLTVT.

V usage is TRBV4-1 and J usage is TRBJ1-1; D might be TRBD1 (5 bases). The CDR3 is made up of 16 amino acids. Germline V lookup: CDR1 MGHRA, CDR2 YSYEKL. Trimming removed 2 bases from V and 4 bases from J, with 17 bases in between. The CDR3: CASSQPVWGLSTEAFF. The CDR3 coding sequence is TGCGCCAGCAGCCAACCCGTTTGGGGCTTGAGCACTGAAGCTTTCTTT.

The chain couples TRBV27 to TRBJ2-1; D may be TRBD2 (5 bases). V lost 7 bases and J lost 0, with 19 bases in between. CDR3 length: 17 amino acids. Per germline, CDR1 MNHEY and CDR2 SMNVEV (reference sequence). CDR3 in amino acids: CASILMAGGSSYNEQFF. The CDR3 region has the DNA TGTGCCAGCATCCTCATGGCGGGTGGGAGCTCCTACAATGAGCAGTTCTTC.

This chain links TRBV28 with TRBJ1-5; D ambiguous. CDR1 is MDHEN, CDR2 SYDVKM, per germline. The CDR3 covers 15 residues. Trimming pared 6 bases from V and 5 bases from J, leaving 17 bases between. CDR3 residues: CASRSIRKLHQPQHF. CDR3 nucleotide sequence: TGTGCCAGCAGATCGATCAGGAAACTCCATCAGCCCCAGCATTTT.

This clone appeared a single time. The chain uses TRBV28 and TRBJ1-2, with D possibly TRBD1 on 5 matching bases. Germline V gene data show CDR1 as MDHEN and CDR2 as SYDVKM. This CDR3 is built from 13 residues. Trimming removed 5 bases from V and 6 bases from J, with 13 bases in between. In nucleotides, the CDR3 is TGTGCCAGCAGTCAAGGGGTCCCCCATGGCTACACCTTC. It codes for CASSQGVPHGYTF.

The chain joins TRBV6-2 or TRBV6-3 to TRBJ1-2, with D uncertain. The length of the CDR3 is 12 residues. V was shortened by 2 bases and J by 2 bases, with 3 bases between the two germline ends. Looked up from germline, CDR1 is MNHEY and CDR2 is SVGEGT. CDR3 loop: CASSYLNYGYTF. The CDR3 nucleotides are TGTGCCAGCAGTTACCTCAACTATGGCTACACCTTC.

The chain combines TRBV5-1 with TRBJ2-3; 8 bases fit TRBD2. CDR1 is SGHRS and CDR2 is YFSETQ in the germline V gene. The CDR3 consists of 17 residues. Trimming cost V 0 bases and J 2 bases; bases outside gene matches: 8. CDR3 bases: TGCGCCAGCAGCTTGGCCATTGCGGGGGGACTCACAGATACGCAGTATTTT. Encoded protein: CASSLAIAGGLTDTQYF.

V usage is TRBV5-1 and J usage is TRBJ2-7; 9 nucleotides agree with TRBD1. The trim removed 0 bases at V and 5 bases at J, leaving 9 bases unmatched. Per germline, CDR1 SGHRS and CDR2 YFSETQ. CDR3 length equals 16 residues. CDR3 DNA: TGCGCCAGCAGCTTGGCCGGGACAGGGTTTATCGACGAGCAGTACTTC. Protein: CASSLAGTGFIDEQYF.

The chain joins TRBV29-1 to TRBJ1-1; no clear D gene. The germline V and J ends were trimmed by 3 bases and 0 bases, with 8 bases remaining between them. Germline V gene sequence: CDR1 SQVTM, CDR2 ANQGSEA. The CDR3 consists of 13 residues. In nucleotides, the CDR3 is TGCAGCGTTGACCACAACCTGAACACTGAAGCTTTCTTT. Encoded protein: CSVDHNLNTEAFF.